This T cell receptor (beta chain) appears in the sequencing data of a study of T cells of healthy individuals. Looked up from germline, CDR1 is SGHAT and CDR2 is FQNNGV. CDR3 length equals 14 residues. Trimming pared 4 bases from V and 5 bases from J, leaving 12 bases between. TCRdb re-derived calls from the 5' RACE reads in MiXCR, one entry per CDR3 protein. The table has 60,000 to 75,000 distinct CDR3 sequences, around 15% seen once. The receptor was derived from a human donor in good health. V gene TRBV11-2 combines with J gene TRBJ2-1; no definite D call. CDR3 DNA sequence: TGTGCCAGCAGCTCCGCTCGGGTAGACAATGAGCAGTTCTTC. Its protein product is CASSSARVDNEQFF.